A single sample gave rise to the 30 T cell receptor beta chains below, sequenced in a study of T cell responses to AZD1222 COVID-19 vaccine (dated by TCRdb to the early 2020s). According to the study, the label for this sample's time point signals: about 28 days (+/-7) after the second vaccine dose. The receptor library was made with the immunoSEQ multiplex PCR assay. The source is immuneACCESS, and TCRdb retained only in-frame sequences with V and J called. Part of the clones is not carried over; for the studies checked, unresolved V genes explain less than half of this, and the remainder is unexplained. Here the sample has around 35,000 clones; around 86% occur a single time. Clones ranked in the top ten supply approximately 11% of the sample. The starting material was peripheral blood, obtained 28 days after the second AZD1222 dose. These receptors were taken from an adult who received the AZD1222 COVID-19 vaccine.

DNA of the CDR3: TGTGCCAGCAGCTTGGCCGGAGCTCCCTACGAGCAGTACTTC. It specifies CASSLAGAPYEQYF. This rearrangement joins TRBV5-5 to TRBJ2-7, with D hard to call. The CDR3 totals 14 residues. V gave up 0 bases and J gave up 2 bases, with 9 bases separating them. Looked up from germline, CDR1 is SGHKS and CDR2 is YYEKEE (reference sequence).

V is TRBV19 and J is TRBJ2-6; the D gene is possibly TRBD2 (6 bases). Germline CDR1 is LNHDA and CDR2 is SQIVND (reference sequence). Trimming pared 1 base from V and 12 bases from J, leaving 10 bases between. CDR3 length: 13 amino acids. The chain's CDR3 is CASSIAGVAVLTF. As DNA, the CDR3 is TGTGCCAGTAGTATAGCGGGGGTAGCCGTCCTGACTTTC. Based on the CDR3 plus reference TRBV19 and TRBJ2-6, the full variable domain is DGGITQSPKYLFRKEGQNVTLSCEQNLNHDAMYWYRQDPGQGLRLIYYSQIVNDFQKGDIAEGYSVSREKKESFPLTVTSAQKNPTAFYLCASSIAGVAVLTFGAGSRLTVL.

The V gene is TRBV7-9, the J gene TRBJ2-3, with TRBD2 matching 14 bases. V dropped 5 bases and J dropped 3; count of bases not matched to a gene: 10. This CDR3 contains 18 residues. Germline lookup yields CDR1 SEHNR and CDR2 FQNEAQ (reference sequence). The CDR3 protein is CASSLRGTSGSKTDTQYF. The CDR3 DNA reads TGTGCCAGCAGCCTAAGGGGGACTAGCGGGAGTAAGACAGATACGCAGTATTTT.

This clone was seen more than once but under ten times. This rearrangement joins TRBV2 to TRBJ1-2; possible D gene TRBD1, 6 bases. Trimming removed 4 bases from V and 4 bases from J, with 13 bases in between. CDR3 size: 14 residues. The germline gives CDR1 SNHLY, CDR2 FYNNEI. CDR3 in amino acids: CASSVVSGVYGYTF. In nucleotides, the CDR3 is TGTGCCAGCAGTGTTGTCTCAGGGGTCTATGGCTACACCTTC.

The CDR3 protein is CASRADSSGNTIYF. The CDR3 DNA follows: TGTGCCAGTAGAGCGGACAGCTCTGGAAACACCATATATTTT. V and J are TRBV19 and TRBJ1-3, with D perhaps matching TRBD1 (6 bases). The CDR3 is 14 residues long. Trimming left V 6 bases short and J 0 bases short, with 9 bases between. The germline CDR1 and CDR2 sequences are LNHDA and SQIVND (reference sequence).

The rearrangement joins TRBV6-5 to TRBJ1-1; D perhaps matches TRBD1 (5 bases). Germline V CDR1 and CDR2: MNHEY, SVGAGI. The germline V and J ends were trimmed by 0 bases and 0 bases, with 8 bases remaining between them. This CDR3 is 15 amino acids long. CDR3 region: CASSYSNRMNTEAFF. The DNA of the CDR3 is TGTGCCAGCAGTTACTCGAACAGGATGAACACTGAAGCTTTCTTT.

The rearrangement links TRBV15 to TRBJ1-2; D gene ambiguous. The CDR3 spans 15 residues. V lost 0 bases to trimming and J lost 4 bases, with 12 bases between them. Germline V gene sequence: CDR1 LNHNV, CDR2 YYDKDF (reference sequence). In nucleotides, the CDR3 is TGTGCCACCAGCAGAGATAAGACGGCTATCTATGGCTACACCTTC. This gives the protein CATSRDKTAIYGYTF.

The table lists this clone with a count of one. The chain recombines TRBV27 with TRBJ2-1; D is perhaps TRBD2 (5 bases). Germline CDR1 and CDR2: MNHEY and SMNVEV (reference sequence). The CDR3 totals 14 residues. V was cut by 2 bases and J by 8 bases, with 13 bases left in between. CDR3 sequence reads: CASSLGASFDEQFF. The DNA for the CDR3 is TGTGCCAGCAGTTTAGGTGCTAGCTTCGATGAGCAGTTCTTC.

This chain's CDR3 is CASSPIPSNSYEQYF. The CDR3 region has the DNA TGTGCCAGCAGCCCTATCCCCAGTAACTCCTACGAGCAGTACTTC. This chain joins TRBV3-1 (or the pseudogene TRBV3-2) and TRBJ2-7, with D unresolved. This CDR3 has 15 residues. Germline V gene data show CDR1 as LGHDT and CDR2 as YNNKEL (reference sequence). V was clipped by 4 bases and J by 0 bases, with 13 bases between them.

The rearrangement joins TRBV11-2 to TRBJ2-1, with D perhaps TRBD1 or TRBD2 (6 bases each). CDR3 size: 11 residues. Germline loops: CDR1 SGHAT, CDR2 FQNNGV. DNA of the CDR3: TGTACCCCGGGGGCCGGCGATGAGCAGTTCTTC. It translates to CTPGAGDEQFF.

The chain has TRBV5-5 and TRBJ2-7; D gene unclear. Germline V gene lookup returns CDR1 SGHKS and CDR2 YYEKEE (reference sequence). The CDR3 runs to 11 residues. Trimming cost V 4 bases and J 3 bases, with 5 bases left between them. DNA of the CDR3: TGTGCCAGCAGCGTAAGCTACGAGCAGTACTTC. Encoded protein: CASSVSYEQYF.

J is TRBJ2-2 and V is TRBV2; 7 nucleotides line up with TRBD2. V lost 4 bases, J lost 5 bases, and 7 bases stayed unmatched. Looked up from germline, CDR1 is SNHLY and CDR2 is FYNNEI. The CDR3 runs to 15 residues. CDR3: CASSGRAGDTGELFF. In DNA, the CDR3 is TGTGCCAGCAGTGGTCGGGCGGGAGATACCGGGGAGCTGTTTTTT. Full variable domain (rest looked up from reference TRBV2 and TRBJ2-2): EPEVTQTPSHQVTQMGQEVILRCVPISNHLYFYWYRQILGQKVEFLVSFYNNEISEKSEIFDDQFSVERPDGSNFTLKIRSTKLEDSAMYFCASSGRAGDTGELFFGEGSRLTVL.

The chain employs TRBV6-5 and TRBJ1-6; D might be TRBD1 (5 bases). This CDR3 has 14 amino acids. CDR1 and CDR2 (germline): MNHEY, SVGAGI. V was cut by 8 bases and J by 3 bases, with 11 bases left in between. CDR3 loop: CASRGDLYNSPLHF. The DNA for the CDR3 is TGTGCCAGCCGGGGGGACCTCTATAATTCACCCCTCCACTTT.

This chain links TRBV28 with TRBJ1-3; TRBD1 is a possible D gene (6 bases). Trimming stripped 10 bases from V and 1 base from J, with 8 bases between. Germline values: CDR1 MDHEN, CDR2 SYDVKM. The CDR3 extends over 12 amino acids. Written as DNA, the CDR3 is TGTGCCACGCAGGGGTCTGGAAACACCATATATTTT. Protein: CATQGSGNTIYF.

The sample holds one count of this clone. The chain combines TRBV7-2 with TRBJ2-3; TRBD2 agrees at 10 bases. Germline values: CDR1 SGHTA, CDR2 FQGNSA. The CDR3 consists of 15 residues. Trimming removed 6 bases from V and 4 bases from J; junction bases left unmatched: 7. The CDR3 here is CASRLSGRRADTQYF. CDR3 DNA: TGTGCCAGCAGACTTAGCGGGAGGCGGGCAGATACGCAGTATTTT.

The rearrangement uses TRBV6-5 and TRBJ1-3, with no clear D. The CDR3 runs 15 residues. Germline V lookup: CDR1 MNHEY, CDR2 SVGAGI. Trimming left V 10 bases short and J 0 bases short, with 16 bases between. CDR3: CATAEGGLSGNTIYF. The CDR3 nucleotides read TGTGCCACCGCCGAGGGAGGCCTCTCTGGAAACACCATATATTTT.

This clone showed up just a few times. The chain uses TRBV11-2 and TRBJ2-7; 8 bases align to TRBD2. The V and J ends lost 1 base and 4 bases, in that order; junction bases with no gene match: 9. CDR3 length: 16 amino acids. Per the germline V gene, CDR1 is SGHAT and CDR2 is FQNNGV. CDR3 in amino acids: CASSLAPAGESYEQYF. CDR3 coding DNA: TGTGCCAGCAGCTTAGCCCCAGCGGGAGAGTCTTACGAGCAGTACTTC. The entire variable domain, with the rest obtained from reference TRBV11-2 and TRBJ2-7, is as follows: EAGVAQSPRYKIIEKRQSVAFWCNPISGHATLYWYQQILGQGPKLLIQFQNNGVVDDSQLPKDRFSAERLKGVDSTLKIQPAKLEDSAVYLCASSLAPAGESYEQYFGPGTRLTVT.

This chain joins TRBV19 and TRBJ2-5, with TRBD2 matching over 11 bases. V shed 3 bases, J shed 10 bases, and the junction held 7 bases outside the gene matches. This CDR3 region has 14 residues. Germline V lookup: CDR1 LNHDA, CDR2 SQIVND (reference sequence). The CDR3 DNA reads as TGTGCCAGTAGTATGGTTAGCGGGGGGGTCGGCCAGTACTTC. This sequence encodes CASSMVSGGVGQYF. Filled out from reference TRBV19 and TRBJ2-5, the complete variable domain reads DGGITQSPKYLFRKEGQNVTLSCEQNLNHDAMYWYRQDPGQGLRLIYYSQIVNDFQKGDIAEGYSVSREKKESFPLTVTSAQKNPTAFYLCASSMVSGGVGQYFGPGTRLLVL.

The chain links TRBV9 to TRBJ2-2; unclear D gene. The germline gives CDR1 SGDLS, CDR2 YYNGEE. Deletions cut 0 bases from V and 13 bases from J, with 16 bases between. CDR3 length: 14 amino acids. The CDR3 DNA reads as TGTGCCAGCAGCGTAGGCGTCGAAACGGGTTGGCTGTTTTTT. Translating gives CASSVGVETGWLFF.

The chain has TRBV5-1 and TRBJ2-3; D not certain. The CDR3 is made up of 14 amino acids. V was trimmed by 7 bases and J by 0 bases, leaving 12 bases between them. CDR1 and CDR2 from the germline V gene are SGHRS and YFSETQ. The DNA of the CDR3 is TGCGCCAGCTGTGTTGACTCAAGCACAGATACGCAGTATTTT. It is translated as CASCVDSSTDTQYF.

The rearrangement uses TRBV18 and TRBJ1-2, with D maybe TRBD1 (6 bases). Germline CDR1 KGHSH, CDR2 LQKENI. Trimming pared 1 base from V and 8 bases from J, leaving 14 bases between. The CDR3 length is 14 residues. The CDR3 region is CASSPLDSGYGYTF. The CDR3 coding sequence is TGTGCCAGCTCACCACTGGACAGTGGGTACGGCTACACCTTC.

This clone was found a few times. The chain joins TRBV5-4 to TRBJ1-1, with 8 nucleotides matching TRBD1. Germline CDR1 is SGHNT and CDR2 is YYREEE (reference sequence). J was trimmed by 3 bases and V by 5 bases; bases with no gene match: 3. The CDR3 sequence is 13 residues long. CDR3: CASRGQAHTEAFF. The CDR3 bases are TGTGCCAGCAGGGGACAGGCGCACACTGAAGCTTTCTTT.

The chain uses TRBV2 and TRBJ2-2; TRBD2 matches at 7 bases. The CDR3 loop spans 15 amino acids. Per the germline V gene, CDR1 is SNHLY and CDR2 is FYNNEI. Losses at the gene ends were 10 bases for V and 0 bases for J; bases not matched to a gene: 8. The DNA for the CDR3 is TGTGCCACTACAAGGGAGGGTCCGAACACCGGGGAGCTGTTTTTT. Protein product: CATTREGPNTGELFF.

The rearrangement uses TRBV11-2 and TRBJ1-5, with unresolved D. V shed 1 base and J shed 4 bases, with 11 bases lying between them. The V gene's germline CDR1 is SGHAT and CDR2 FQNNGV. This CDR3 spans 15 amino acids. CDR3 nucleotide sequence: TGTGCCAGCAGCTTAGGGACGGTAGGGAATCAGCCCCAGCATTTT. Translated: CASSLGTVGNQPQHF. Together with reference TRBV11-2 and TRBJ1-5, the CDR3 gives the full variable domain: EAGVAQSPRYKIIEKRQSVAFWCNPISGHATLYWYQQILGQGPKLLIQFQNNGVVDDSQLPKDRFSAERLKGVDSTLKIQPAKLEDSAVYLCASSLGTVGNQPQHFGDGTRLSIL.

In this sample, this clone turned up once. The V call is TRBV2, the J call TRBJ2-1, with a tentative D call TRBD2 (5 bases). Germline V lookup: CDR1 SNHLY, CDR2 FYNNEI. This CDR3 comprises 13 residues. Deletions cut 5 bases from V and 12 bases from J, with 17 bases between. DNA for the CDR3: TGTGCCAGCAGTATCACTAGAATTCTTGGGCAGTTCTTC. Encoded protein: CASSITRILGQFF.

The chain uses TRBV11-1 and TRBJ1-1; the D gene is possibly TRBD1 (6 bases). V was pared by 4 bases and J by 1 base, with 13 bases between. CDR1 and CDR2 (germline): SGHAT, FQDESV (reference sequence). The CDR3 is made up of 15 amino acids. The CDR3 loop reads CASSSQPQGNTEAFF. The DNA of the CDR3 is TGTGCCAGCAGCTCCCAACCACAGGGGAACACTGAAGCTTTCTTT.

The chain joins TRBV11-2 to TRBJ2-7, with TRBD1 identical over 9 bases. Germline values: CDR1 SGHAT, CDR2 FQNNGV. This CDR3 comprises 16 residues. V lost 5 bases, J lost 7 bases, and 15 bases stayed unmatched. CDR3 bases: TGTGCCAGCAGCCAACCGACCGGGACAGGGAATCGAGAGCAGTACTTC. Protein sequence: CASSQPTGTGNREQYF.

The CDR3 DNA follows: TGTGCCACCATCCCCCTGACAGGGGGTAACTATGGCTACACCTTC. Encoded protein: CATIPLTGGNYGYTF. The chain joins TRBV28 to TRBJ1-2; TRBD1 aligns across 9 bases. Trimming removed 10 bases from V and 1 base from J; junction bases left unmatched: 10. From germline, CDR1 is MDHEN and CDR2 SYDVKM. The CDR3 extends over 15 amino acids.

This chain's CDR3 is CASSVGDSYYEQYF. Written as DNA, the CDR3 is TGTGCCAGCAGCGTCGGTGACAGCTACTACGAGCAGTACTTC. V is TRBV5-5 and J is TRBJ2-7; D is possibly TRBD1 (5 bases). Germline V gene sequence: CDR1 SGHKS, CDR2 YYEKEE (reference sequence). There are 14 residues in the CDR3. V was clipped by 4 bases and J by 3 bases, with 14 bases between them.

CDR3 in amino acids: CAISEGRGHEQYF. CDR3 bases: TGTGCCATCAGTGAGGGCAGGGGGCACGAGCAGTACTTC. This chain uses TRBV10-3 with TRBJ2-7, with 8 bases lining up with TRBD1. Germline V gene lookup returns CDR1 ENHRY and CDR2 SYGVKD. The CDR3 is 13 amino acids. V was clipped by 2 bases and J by 5 bases; unmatched bases: 2.